Each of the 27 T cell receptor beta chains below was sequenced from the same sample in a study of blood T cell repertoires in COVID-19 (dated by TCRdb to the early 2020s). Libraries came from the immunoSEQ multiplex PCR assay. TCRdb stores this immuneACCESS table with in-frame sequences only. Part of the clones is absent; in the studies checked, under half of the shortfall reflects unresolved V genes, and no reason is known for the rest. This sample is represented by tens of thousands of clones; 81% of them were singletons. The ten largest make up around 22% of the sample. Specimen: peripheral blood. Receptor source: a woman of 80 years or more with COVID-19, enrolled during active disease.

This clone was seen a few times. CDR3 coding DNA: TGCAGCCTTGTAGGGGCTAACTACAATGAGCAGTTCTTC. This sequence encodes CSLVGANYNEQFF. The chain employs TRBV29-1 and TRBJ2-1; D is perhaps TRBD1 (5 bases). The CDR3 contains 13 residues. V lost 8 bases to trimming and J lost 3 bases, with 14 bases between them. Germline values: CDR1 SQVTM, CDR2 ANQGSEA.

J is TRBJ2-7 and V is TRBV13; D perhaps matches TRBD2 (5 bases). CDR3 length: 15 residues. The germline CDR1 and CDR2 sequences are PRHDT and FYEKMQ (reference sequence). Trimming shortened V by 4 bases and J by 3 bases, and 16 bases separated the two germline ends. CDR3 nucleotide sequence: TGTGCCAGCAGCTCCCGTTCCGGGGAGAACTACGAGCAGTACTTC. This gives the protein CASSSRSGENYEQYF.

The CDR3, as DNA: TGTGCCAGCAGCTCCACCCGACTAGCCCGAAGTCGGTACAATGAGCAGTTCTTC. Its translation: CASSSTRLARSRYNEQFF. The chain couples TRBV7-9 to TRBJ2-1, with 7 bases identical to TRBD2. After removal of 4 bases from V and 4 bases from J, the junction contained 16 bases not matched to a gene. Germline V gene data show CDR1 as SEHNR and CDR2 as FQNEAQ (reference sequence). The CDR3 runs to 18 residues.

The rearrangement uses TRBV11-1 and TRBJ1-1; tentative D call: TRBD1 (5 bases). V gave up 3 bases and J gave up 4 bases, with 12 bases separating them. CDR3 length: 14 amino acids. Germline V gene data show CDR1 as SGHAT and CDR2 as FQDESV (reference sequence). Here the CDR3 reads CASSFGGVGTEAFF. The DNA of the CDR3 is TGTGCCAGCAGCTTCGGAGGGGTGGGCACTGAAGCTTTCTTT.

The chain joins TRBV28 to TRBJ2-5; 9 bases fit TRBD1. Looked up from germline, CDR1 is MDHEN and CDR2 is SYDVKM. The CDR3 is made up of 15 amino acids. V was pared by 7 bases and J by 2 bases, with 8 bases of the junction left unmatched. CDR3 loop: CASTLRDRVQETQYF. CDR3 in DNA: TGTGCCAGCACGCTCCGGGACAGGGTTCAAGAGACCCAGTACTTC.

The chain has TRBV28 and TRBJ1-1, with 7 bases that match TRBD1. Germline values: CDR1 MDHEN, CDR2 SYDVKM. V lost 5 bases, J lost 4 bases, and 10 bases stayed unmatched. This CDR3 has 15 amino acids. CDR3 coding DNA: TGTGCCAGCAGTCCCCCGACAGGGAGAGGCACTGAAGCTTTCTTT. This sequence encodes CASSPPTGRGTEAFF.

This rearrangement joins TRBV15 to TRBJ2-1; D unclear. Trimming left V 0 bases short and J 1 base short, with 10 bases between. Germline assignment: CDR1 LNHNV and CDR2 YYDKDF (reference sequence). CDR3 length: 16 residues. The CDR3 sequence: CATSRDLSTSYNEQFF. The CDR3 coding sequence is TGTGCCACCAGCAGAGACCTTTCAACATCCTACAATGAGCAGTTCTTC.

The chain is built from TRBV28 and TRBJ1-5; weak D call: TRBD1 (6 bases). V lost 6 bases, J lost 1 base, and 22 bases lay in between. This CDR3 region has 18 residues. Germline CDR1 reads MDHEN; CDR2 reads SYDVKM. The CDR3 region is CASRKFQLGTPSNQPQHF. CDR3 in DNA: TGTGCCAGCAGGAAATTCCAATTGGGGACACCCAGCAATCAGCCCCAGCATTTT.

A single count supports this clone. This sequence joins TRBV29-1 and TRBJ2-7; 14 nucleotides align to TRBD2. V was pared by 4 bases and J by 1 base, with 12 bases of the junction left unmatched. Per the germline V gene, CDR1 is SQVTM and CDR2 is ANQGSEA. This CDR3 has 18 residues. The CDR3 bases are TGCAGCGTTGGGACTAGCGGGAGGCCGGGGGGCCCTTCCTACGAGCAGTACTTC. Translation: CSVGTSGRPGGPSYEQYF.

The chain couples TRBV21-1 to TRBJ2-7; the listed D gene, TRBD1, was not tested against the DNA. TRBV21-1 is labeled a pseudogene. This CDR3 region has 13 residues. CDR3 amino acids: CASMQTGQNEQYF. The DNA of the CDR3 is TGTGCCAGCATGCAAACGGGACAAAACGAGCAGTACTTC.

This clone was recorded only once. V and J are TRBV21-1 and TRBJ2-1; TRBD2, the table's D call, was not compared with the DNA. TRBV21-1 is recorded as a pseudogene. This CDR3 has 15 residues. The CDR3 region is CAIPGLISSYNEQFF. CDR3 in DNA: TGTGCCATCCCGGGACTCATAAGCTCCTACAATGAGCAGTTCTTC.

The chain uses TRBV5-1 and TRBJ2-7; the D gene is possibly TRBD2 (6 bases). The CDR3 spans 12 residues. The V and J ends lost 5 bases and 1 base respectively, with 7 bases between them. Germline values: CDR1 SGHRS, CDR2 YFSETQ. The CDR3: CASSRGSYEQYF. CDR3 sequence (DNA): TGCGCCAGCAGTCGGGGGTCCTACGAGCAGTACTTC.

The chain has TRBV6-5 and TRBJ2-5; TRBD1 aligns across 7 bases. In germline, CDR1 is MNHEY, CDR2 SVGAGI. V lost 6 bases and J lost 3; bases outside the gene matches: 1. CDR3 length: 12 residues. The CDR3 nucleotides are TGTGCCAGCAGAGGGACAGAAGAGACCCAGTACTTC. Encoded protein: CASRGTEETQYF.

The rearrangement links TRBV28 to TRBJ2-7; 11 bases match TRBD2. The CDR3 spans 15 residues. Germline CDR1 and CDR2: MDHEN and SYDVKM. After removal of 4 bases from V and 1 base from J, the junction contained 3 bases not matched to a gene. CDR3 sequence: CASSSGTSGSYEQYF. CDR3 nucleotide sequence: TGTGCCAGCAGTTCCGGGACTAGCGGTTCCTACGAGCAGTACTTC.

The gene calls are TRBV9 and TRBJ2-7; TRBD2 might be the D (6 bases). Germline lookup yields CDR1 SGDLS and CDR2 YYNGEE. The CDR3 length is 15 residues. V was cut by 0 bases and J by 9 bases, with 19 bases left in between. CDR3: CASSVVEGLEGGQYF. The DNA for the CDR3 is TGTGCCAGCAGCGTAGTTGAGGGACTGGAAGGAGGGCAGTACTTC.

The V call is TRBV19, the J call TRBJ2-7; D not resolved. V was cut by 0 bases and J by 0 bases, with 9 bases left in between. The CDR3 consists of 15 residues. Germline V CDR1 and CDR2: LNHDA, SQIVND (reference sequence). In DNA, the CDR3 is TGTGCCAGTAGTATAGAGGCGACTGCCTCCTACGAGCAGTACTTC. This gives the protein CASSIEATASYEQYF.

This rearrangement joins TRBV9 to TRBJ2-3; TRBD2 matches 10 bases. The CDR3 runs to 15 residues. Germline CDR1 and CDR2: SGDLS and YYNGEE. V trimming: 5 bases; J trimming: 1 base; junction bases outside the gene matches: 4. The CDR3 bases are TGTGCCAGCAGTCTAGGACTAGCGGGCACAGATACGCAGTATTTT. It codes for CASSLGLAGTDTQYF.

V and J are TRBV7-2 and TRBJ2-2, with a possible D match to TRBD1 (5 bases). The length of the CDR3 is 16 residues. V was clipped by 5 bases and J by 0 bases, with 13 bases between them. Germline V gives CDR1 SGHTA, CDR2 FQGNSA. The CDR3 DNA reads TGTGCCAGCAGCCCTCAGGGTGGGGCGAACACCGGGGAGCTGTTTTTT. This encodes CASSPQGGANTGELFF.

The genes are TRBV19 and TRBJ2-7; tentative D call: TRBD2 (6 bases). The V and J ends lost 1 base and 3 bases respectively, with 10 bases between them. Germline V gives CDR1 LNHDA, CDR2 SQIVND (reference sequence). The CDR3 contains 14 residues. The CDR3 sequence: CASSIGGVLYEQYF. For the CDR3, the DNA is TGTGCCAGTAGTATAGGCGGGGTTCTCTACGAGCAGTACTTC.

This clone is judged large. This chain connects TRBV27 to TRBJ1-1; 11 bases align to TRBD1. The CDR3 runs 19 residues. CDR1 MNHEY and CDR2 SMNVEV come from the germline V gene (reference sequence). V was pared by 6 bases and J by 4 bases, with 19 bases of the junction left unmatched. CDR3 residues: CASSSWWTGGEGSSTEAFF. CDR3 DNA sequence: TGTGCCAGCAGCTCGTGGTGGACAGGGGGCGAAGGGAGCTCCACTGAAGCTTTCTTT.

CDR3 nucleotide sequence: TGTGCCAGTAGTAGGGGACAGACCTTGAACACCGGGGAGCTGTTTTTT. As protein: CASSRGQTLNTGELFF. This chain links TRBV19 with TRBJ2-2; the match to TRBD1 covers 7 bases. V shed 4 bases and J 1 base; nucleotides not matched to a gene: 6. The length of the CDR3 is 16 residues. Germline V CDR1 and CDR2: LNHDA, SQIVND (reference sequence). The whole variable domain, remainder taken from reference TRBV19 and TRBJ2-2, is DGGITQSPKYLFRKEGQNVTLSCEQNLNHDAMYWYRQDPGQGLRLIYYSQIVNDFQKGDIAEGYSVSREKKESFPLTVTSAQKNPTAFYLCASSRGQTLNTGELFFGEGSRLTVL.

V gene TRBV11-3 combines with J gene TRBJ2-1; D gene ambiguous. The CDR3 runs to 12 residues. V was shortened by 5 bases and J by 8 bases, with 10 bases between the two germline ends. Germline CDR1 is SGHNT and CDR2 is YENEEA. The CDR3 DNA is TGTGCCAGCAGCCGACTCGGCGATGAGCAGTTCTTC. This sequence encodes CASSRLGDEQFF.

The genes are TRBV28 and TRBJ2-5, with TRBD2 identical over 7 bases. Trimming removed 6 bases from V and 3 bases from J; junction bases left unmatched: 13. This CDR3 comprises 16 residues. CDR1 and CDR2 (germline): MDHEN, SYDVKM. The CDR3: CASSPSVAGMKETQYF. CDR3 coding DNA: TGTGCCAGCAGCCCGAGCGTAGCGGGTATGAAAGAGACCCAGTACTTC. The whole variable domain, remainder taken from reference TRBV28 and TRBJ2-5, is DVKVTQSSRYLVKRTGEKVFLECVQDMDHENMFWYRQDPGLGLRLIYFSYDVKMKEKGDIPEGYSVSREKKERFSLILESASTNQTSMYLCASSPSVAGMKETQYFGPGTRLLVL.

The V gene is TRBV10-3, the J gene TRBJ2-7; TRBD1 might be the D (5 bases). With 5 bases removed from V and 3 bases from J, the gap between germline ends came to 8 bases. Germline V gives CDR1 ENHRY, CDR2 SYGVKD. This CDR3 region has 12 residues. The CDR3 loop reads CAISPTDYEQYF. The CDR3 DNA sequence: TGTGCCATCAGTCCGACAGACTACGAGCAGTACTTC.

Here the CDR3 reads CASSFPNQPQHF. The CDR3 coding sequence is TGTGCCAGCAGTTTCCCAAATCAGCCCCAGCATTTT. The rearrangement joins TRBV27 to TRBJ1-5, with D unresolved. Germline V lookup: CDR1 MNHEY, CDR2 SMNVEV (reference sequence). The CDR3 length is 12 residues. The ends were cut back, 3 bases at V and 4 bases at J, with 4 bases in the middle.

This rearrangement joins TRBV5-4 to TRBJ1-4, with no clear D. The V gene lost 3 bases and the J gene lost 6 bases, with 12 bases spanning the gap. CDR3 length equals 14 residues. Germline lookup yields CDR1 SGHNT and CDR2 YYREEE (reference sequence). The CDR3 here is CASSSGILYEKLFF. The CDR3 region has the DNA TGTGCCAGCAGCTCCGGGATATTATATGAAAAACTGTTTTTT.

The gene calls are TRBV30 and TRBJ1-4, with TRBD1 matching 10 bases. The V segment lost 3 bases and the J segment 8 bases; nucleotides outside the gene matches: 6. The CDR3 runs to 14 residues. The germline gives CDR1 GTSNPN, CDR2 SVGIG (reference sequence). The CDR3 DNA reads TGTGCCTGGAGAGACAGGGGGCGAAAGGAAAAACTGTTTTTT. This gives the protein CAWRDRGRKEKLFF.